A single sample is the source of the 17 T cell receptor beta chains below, sequenced in a study of cytomegalovirus exposure and HLA in healthy donors (dated by TCRdb to the late 2010s). Receptor libraries were prepared by the immunoSEQ multiplex PCR assay. The multiplex PCR relied on a mix of 60 forward primers for TCR Vbeta segments and 13 reverse primers for TCR Jbeta segments. Entries here come from immuneACCESS through TCRdb and include only in-frame sequences with V and J called. Some clones fail to appear in such tables; in the studies checked, an unresolved V gene covers under half of the shortfall, and the cause of the remainder is unknown. Recorded for this sample are 150,000 to 200,000 clones; 79% of them occurred a single time. The biggest ten clones account for under 0.9% of the sample. What was sequenced was PBMCs. The receptors here all came from a woman aged 40 to 50 in good health and CMV-seronegative.

This chain links TRBV9 with TRBJ2-5; 15 nucleotides agree with TRBD2. CDR3 size: 15 residues. The V gene end was trimmed by 4 bases and the J gene end by 9 bases; junction bases not matched to a gene: 7. Germline V lookup: CDR1 SGDLS, CDR2 YYNGEE. The CDR3 is CASSLGLAGGGAQYF. The CDR3 nucleotides read TGTGCCAGCAGCCTGGGACTAGCGGGAGGTGGGGCCCAGTACTTC.

V and J are TRBV11-2 and TRBJ2-5; 7 bases are shared with TRBD1. The junction had 8 bases not matched to a gene; V was cut back by 5 bases and J by 5 bases. Germline loops: CDR1 SGHAT, CDR2 FQNNGV. The length of the CDR3 is 14 residues. The CDR3 nucleotides are TGTGCCAGCAGCCCCGACAGGGCAATTGAGACCCAGTACTTC. Protein sequence: CASSPDRAIETQYF.

The chain recombines TRBV19 with TRBJ2-1, with 7 positions matching TRBD1. The J segment lost 9 bases and the V segment lost 3 bases, leaving 8 bases of the junction unmatched. This CDR3 comprises 14 residues. From germline, CDR1 is LNHDA and CDR2 SQIVND (reference sequence). The CDR3 protein is CASSIGLQGIEQFF. CDR3 nucleotide sequence: TGTGCCAGTAGTATCGGGTTACAGGGGATTGAGCAGTTCTTC.

The J gene is TRBJ2-7, the V gene TRBV14, with TRBD2 as a possible D gene (5 bases). The CDR3 has 15 residues. Trimming took off 4 bases at V and 2 bases at J, with 15 bases between the two ends. Germline CDR1 SGHDN, CDR2 FVKESK. CDR3 amino acids: CASSLAPGPTYEQYF. The CDR3 coding sequence is TGTGCCAGCAGCCTAGCGCCGGGCCCCACCTACGAGCAGTACTTC.

CDR3 nucleotides: TGCAGCGCCCTATTTACAGATACGCAGTATTTT. This translates into CSALFTDTQYF. The J gene is TRBJ2-3, the V gene TRBV29-1, with D hard to call. Trimming removed 7 bases from V and 3 bases from J, with 8 bases in between. Germline loops: CDR1 SQVTM, CDR2 ANQGSEA. The CDR3 runs to 11 residues.

The chain is built from TRBV5-1 and TRBJ2-3, with 9 bases identical to TRBD2. Trimming took 9 bases from V and 0 from J; bases not matched to a gene: 5. This CDR3 region has 14 residues. The V gene's germline CDR1 is SGHRS and CDR2 YFSETQ. This chain's CDR3 is CATAGGESTDTQYF. DNA of the CDR3: TGCGCCACCGCGGGGGGGGAGAGCACAGATACGCAGTATTTT.

This clone was observed once. The chain employs TRBV7-9 and TRBJ2-2; D unclear. CDR1 is SEHNR and CDR2 is FQNEAQ in the germline V gene (reference sequence). The CDR3 runs to 14 residues. The V gene lost 5 bases and the J gene lost 1 base, with 8 bases spanning the gap. CDR3 sequence (DNA): TGTGCCAGCAGCGATCGGAGGAACACCGGGGAGCTGTTTTTT. Its translation is CASSDRRNTGELFF. Together with reference TRBV7-9 and TRBJ2-2, the CDR3 gives the full variable domain: DTGVSQNPRHKITKRGQNVTFRCDPISEHNRLYWYRQTLGQGPEFLTYFQNEAQLEKSRLLSDRFSAERPKGSFSTLEIQRTEQGDSAMYLCASSDRRNTGELFFGEGSRLTVL.

V gene TRBV4-3 combines with J gene TRBJ2-2, with D uncertain. CDR1 and CDR2 from the germline V gene are LGHNA and YSLEER. The CDR3 has 16 residues. Trimming cost V 3 bases and J 1 base, with 12 bases left between them. The CDR3 coding sequence is TGCGCCAGCAGCCAGGCAGCCCGACAGAACACCGGGGAGCTGTTTTTT. It codes for CASSQAARQNTGELFF.

The chain carries TRBV6-6 and TRBJ2-3, with D possibly being TRBD2 (7 bases). This CDR3 comprises 16 residues. Germline-derived CDR1 and CDR2 are MNHNY and SVGAGI (reference sequence). V dropped 2 bases and J dropped 4 bases, with 16 bases sitting between them. CDR3 sequence reads: CASSYRQGTIPDTQYF. Written as DNA, the CDR3 is TGTGCCAGCAGTTACAGGCAGGGGACTATACCAGATACGCAGTATTTT.

V and J are TRBV4-2 and TRBJ1-5; TRBD1 aligns across 10 bases. This CDR3 spans 16 amino acids. The germline CDR1 and CDR2 sequences are LGHNA and YNFKEQ. Losses at the gene ends were 0 bases for V and 4 bases for J; bases not matched to a gene: 3. CDR3 in amino acids: CASSQDGGQGNQPQHF. As DNA, the CDR3 is TGTGCCAGCAGCCAAGATGGGGGACAGGGGAATCAGCCCCAGCATTTT.

The chain uses TRBV5-1 and TRBJ2-1; D is perhaps TRBD1 (7 bases). CDR1 and CDR2 from the germline V gene are SGHRS and YFSETQ. The CDR3 totals 18 residues. Trimming pared 1 base from V and 5 bases from J, leaving 22 bases between. The DNA for the CDR3 is TGCGCCAGCAGCTTGATGGTTAGGACAGGAGGGGTAAACAATGAGCAGTTCTTC. Its translation is CASSLMVRTGGVNNEQFF.

V usage is TRBV30 and J usage is TRBJ1-2, with no clear D. The V and J ends lost 1 base and 10 bases respectively, with 10 bases between them. The CDR3 runs to 11 residues. In germline, CDR1 is GTSNPN, CDR2 SVGIG (reference sequence). The CDR3 loop is CAWSESQDYTF. The CDR3 bases are TGTGCCTGGAGTGAGTCCCAGGACTACACCTTC.

The chain uses TRBV5-6 and TRBJ1-2, with 8 positions matching TRBD1. Germline V lookup: CDR1 SGHDT, CDR2 YYEEEE. With 3 bases clipped from V and 2 bases from J, the junction kept 6 bases outside the gene matches. The CDR3 has 15 residues. CDR3 in amino acids: CASSSTGGKNYGYTF. CDR3 nucleotide sequence: TGTGCCAGCAGCTCCACAGGGGGGAAGAACTATGGCTACACCTTC.

This clone was detected once. This rearrangement joins TRBV5-1 to TRBJ2-5; 8 nucleotides line up with TRBD2. Losses at the gene ends were 4 bases for V and 2 bases for J; bases not matched to a gene: 10. Germline CDR1 and CDR2: SGHRS and YFSETQ. The length of the CDR3 is 16 residues. The CDR3 is CASSPSERGGQETQYF. The CDR3 DNA reads TGCGCCAGCAGCCCGAGCGAACGGGGGGGACAAGAGACCCAGTACTTC.

This clone was counted a single time. The V gene is TRBV4-3, the J gene TRBJ1-4; 9 nucleotides match TRBD1. This CDR3 comprises 15 residues. Germline lookup yields CDR1 LGHNA and CDR2 YSLEER. V lost 1 base and J lost 11; bases outside the gene matches: 8. Here the CDR3 DNA reads TGCGCCAGCAGCCAAGTTCCAGGACAGGGGTGGAAACTGTTTTTT. Translating gives CASSQVPGQGWKLFF.

The chain employs TRBV19 and TRBJ1-5; perhaps TRBD1 as D (6 bases). The V gene lost 5 bases and the J gene lost 11 bases, with 22 bases spanning the gap. The CDR3 is 15 residues long. Germline V lookup: CDR1 LNHDA, CDR2 SQIVND (reference sequence). The CDR3 sequence is CASSAPGAGQSAQHF. The CDR3 DNA is TGTGCCAGTAGTGCTCCAGGGGCAGGCCAATCGGCCCAGCATTTT.

The chain carries TRBV4-2 and TRBJ2-5, with 9 nucleotides matching TRBD1. There are 15 residues in the CDR3. The V gene's germline CDR1 is LGHNA and CDR2 YNFKEQ. Trimming cost V 4 bases and J 8 bases; bases outside gene matches: 11. The CDR3 nucleotides are TGTGCCAGCAGCCCAGCGGACAGGGGTCGGAGTACCCAGTACTTC. The encoded protein is CASSPADRGRSTQYF.